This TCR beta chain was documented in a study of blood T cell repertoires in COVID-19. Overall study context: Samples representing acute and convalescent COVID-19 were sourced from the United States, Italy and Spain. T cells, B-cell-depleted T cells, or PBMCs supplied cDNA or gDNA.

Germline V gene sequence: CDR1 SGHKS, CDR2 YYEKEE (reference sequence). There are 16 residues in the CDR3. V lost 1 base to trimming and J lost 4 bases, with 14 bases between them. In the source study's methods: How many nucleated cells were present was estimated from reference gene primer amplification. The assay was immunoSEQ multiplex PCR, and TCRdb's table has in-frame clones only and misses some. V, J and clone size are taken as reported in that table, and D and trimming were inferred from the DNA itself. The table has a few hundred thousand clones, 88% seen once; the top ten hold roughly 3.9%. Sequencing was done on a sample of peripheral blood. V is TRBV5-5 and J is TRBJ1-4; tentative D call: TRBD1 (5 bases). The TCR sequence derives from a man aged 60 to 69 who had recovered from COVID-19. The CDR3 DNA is TGTGCCAGCAGCTTGCAGACCAGGGTCATTAATGAAAAACTGTTTTTT. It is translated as CASSLQTRVINEKLFF.